The clone carrying this TCR beta chain appeared a few times. These data come from a study of T-cell reconstitution after alpha-beta-depleted transplantation in children. A TCRbeta library incorporating unique molecular identifiers was prepared. Via MiXCR, TCRdb re-called the PCR reads, giving one row per CDR3 protein. The sample includes around 600,000 distinct CDR3 sequences, roughly 15% seen only once; the top ten take 1.1%. V trimming: 4 bases; J trimming: 6 bases; junction bases outside the gene matches: 13. The V gene's germline CDR1 is SGHVS and CDR2 FQNEAQ. The CDR3 is made up of 17 amino acids.

The clonotype originates from a human donor who donated a stem cell graft to a child with acute myeloid leukemia. This chain links TRBV7-8 with TRBJ2-1, with 9 bases aligning to TRBD2. The material was PBMCs from the stem cell graft donor, obtained from the stem cell graft. The CDR3 is CASSSGRGLAGLNEQFF. The CDR3 nucleotides are TGTGCCAGCAGCTCCGGGCGGGGGCTAGCGGGGCTCAATGAGCAGTTCTTC. The full variable domain, in which reference TRBV7-8 and TRBJ2-1 provide the parts outside the CDR3, is GAGVSQSPRYKVAKRGQDVALRCDPISGHVSLFWYQQALGQGPEFLTYFQNEAQLDKSGLPSDRFFAERPEGSVSTLKIQRTQQEDSAVYLCASSSGRGLAGLNEQFFGPGTRLTVL.